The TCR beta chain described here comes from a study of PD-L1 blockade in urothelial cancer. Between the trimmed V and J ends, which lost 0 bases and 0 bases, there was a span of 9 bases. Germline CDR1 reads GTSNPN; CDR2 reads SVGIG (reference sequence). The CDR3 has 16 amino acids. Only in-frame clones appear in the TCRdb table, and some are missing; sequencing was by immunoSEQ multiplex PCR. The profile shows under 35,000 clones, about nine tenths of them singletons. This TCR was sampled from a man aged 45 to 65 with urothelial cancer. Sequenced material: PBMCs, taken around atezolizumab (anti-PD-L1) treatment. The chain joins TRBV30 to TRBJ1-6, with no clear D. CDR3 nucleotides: TGTGCCTGGAGTGTTGGAGGATCCTCCTATAATTCACCCCTCCACTTT. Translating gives CAWSVGGSSYNSPLHF.